The 7 T cell receptor beta chains given below trace back to one sample, sequenced in a study of blood T cell repertoires in COVID-19 (dated by TCRdb to about 2020). Library preparation was by the immunoSEQ multiplex PCR assay. The table comes from immuneACCESS by way of TCRdb, which keeps in-frame sequences with V and J called. Part of the clones is missing from these tables; in studies checked, under half for an unresolved V gene and the rest for unknown reasons. The sample yields about 190,000 clones; 84% were counted once. The ten largest account for 15% to 20% of the sample. The sample taken for sequencing was peripheral blood. Receptor source: a human donor in a cohort sampled during active COVID-19.

The chain has TRBV29-1 and TRBJ2-2; perhaps TRBD1 as D (5 bases). The CDR3 is made up of 14 amino acids. The V gene lost 1 base and the J gene lost 5 bases, with 11 bases spanning the gap. CDR1 and CDR2 (germline): SQVTM, ANQGSEA. The CDR3 nucleotides are TGCAGCGTTGAAGTTCACCCAGGGACCGGGGAGCTGTTTTTT. Protein: CSVEVHPGTGELFF.

The V call is TRBV7-9, the J call TRBJ2-3; D unclear. Germline CDR1 is SEHNR and CDR2 is FQNEAQ (reference sequence). V lost 3 bases and J lost 5, with 3 bases in between. The CDR3 consists of 11 residues. CDR3 region: CASSFQDTQYF. CDR3 coding DNA: TGTGCCAGCAGCTTTCAAGATACGCAGTATTTT.

This chain connects TRBV18 to TRBJ1-1, with D possibly matching TRBD1 (6 bases). Germline CDR1 and CDR2: KGHSH and LQKENI. The CDR3 has 15 amino acids. V lost 5 bases to trimming and J lost 3 bases, with 16 bases between them. The CDR3 DNA sequence: TGTGCCAGCTCAACTTCAGGGGATTCGGACACTGAAGCTTTCTTT. Protein sequence: CASSTSGDSDTEAFF. Supplemented by reference TRBV18 and TRBJ1-1, the full variable domain reads NAGVMQNPRHLVRRRGQEARLRCSPMKGHSHVYWYRQLPEEGLKFMVYLQKENIIDESGMPKERFSAEFPKEGPSILRIQQVVRGDSAAYFCASSTSGDSDTEAFFGQGTRLTVV.

The V and J genes are TRBV6-5 and TRBJ1-1, with D perhaps matching TRBD1 (5 bases). The CDR3 contains 13 residues. Trimming removed 3 bases from V and 7 bases from J, with 12 bases in between. CDR1 is MNHEY and CDR2 is SVGAGI in the germline V gene. CDR3 bases: TGTGCCAGCAGTTATGAGGGGCGGGGTGAAGCTTTCTTT. As protein: CASSYEGRGEAFF.

This chain connects TRBV5-4 to TRBJ2-3; D is perhaps TRBD1 (6 bases). Germline-derived CDR1 and CDR2 are SGHNT and YYREEE (reference sequence). V was pared by 1 base and J by 5 bases, with 11 bases between. CDR3 length: 14 residues. CDR3: CASSLQGRRDTQYF. The DNA for the CDR3 is TGTGCCAGCAGCTTGCAGGGGCGCAGAGATACGCAGTATTTT.

This chain joins TRBV29-1 and TRBJ1-2, with D possibly TRBD1 on 6 matching bases. This CDR3 comprises 11 residues. V shed 5 bases and J shed 8 bases, with 12 bases lying between them. Germline-derived CDR1 and CDR2 are SQVTM and ANQGSEA. CDR3 in amino acids: CSVRVGGGYTF. The DNA for the CDR3 is TGCAGCGTTCGGGTTGGGGGCGGCTACACCTTC.

The rearrangement uses TRBV28 and TRBJ2-7, with D perhaps matching TRBD2 (5 bases). V lost 5 bases and J lost 2, with 19 bases in between. Germline V gene sequence: CDR1 MDHEN, CDR2 SYDVKM. The CDR3 contains 16 residues. CDR3 protein: CASSNPVGVVPYEQYF. Here the CDR3 DNA reads TGTGCCAGCAGTAACCCAGTCGGGGTCGTCCCCTACGAGCAGTACTTC.